The following is a T cell receptor beta chain sequence with its context. Antigen unknown. Primers included in the PCR were 60 Vbeta and 13 Jbeta primers. Under the authors' procedure: There were about 80 million unique TCR beta chains by a later count, and around 10 million of them were shared. Libraries were prepared by immunoSEQ multiplex PCR; TCRdb keeps only in-frame clonotypes and omits some of them. The V and J calls and clone size come from that table; D and trimming were worked out from the DNA. Its clone listing holds about 160,000 clones. The sample is drawn from a study of cytomegalovirus exposure and HLA in healthy donors. Findings and limits, study-wide: Analyzed later, association rates of TCRs varied across HLA loci, with DRB1 most and HLA-C fewest.

This CDR3 has 13 amino acids. The germline V gene encodes CDR1 SGHDT and CDR2 YYEEEE. V was shortened by 4 bases and J by 5 bases, with 10 bases between the two germline ends. This chain connects TRBV5-6 to TRBJ1-5; D gene uncertain. This TCR derives from a young man in good health and CMV-seronegative. The sample consisted of PBMCs. The CDR3 region has the DNA TGTGCCAGCAGCCCTGGGCGGGATCAGCCCCAGCATTTT. Residues: CASSPGRDQPQHF.